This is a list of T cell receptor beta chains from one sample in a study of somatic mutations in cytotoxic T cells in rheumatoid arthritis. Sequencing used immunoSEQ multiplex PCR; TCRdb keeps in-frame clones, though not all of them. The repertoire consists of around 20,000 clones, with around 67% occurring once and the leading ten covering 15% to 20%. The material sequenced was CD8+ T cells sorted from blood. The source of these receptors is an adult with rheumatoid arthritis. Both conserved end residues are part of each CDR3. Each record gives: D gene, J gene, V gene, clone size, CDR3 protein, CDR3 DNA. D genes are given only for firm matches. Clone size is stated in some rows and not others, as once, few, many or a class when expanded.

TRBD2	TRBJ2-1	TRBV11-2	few	CASSSTVAGGFYNEQFF	TGTGCCAGCAGCTCTACCGTAGCGGGGGGGTTCTACAATGAGCAGTTCTTC
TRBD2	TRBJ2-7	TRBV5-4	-	CASSLGASGGYPYEQYF	TGTGCCAGCAGCTTGGGGGCTAGCGGGGGGTACCCCTACGAGCAGTACTTC
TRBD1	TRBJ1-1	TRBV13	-	CASGPGGGVNTEAFF	TGTGCCAGCGGACCAGGGGGCGGAGTGAACACTGAAGCTTTCTTT
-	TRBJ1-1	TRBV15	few	CATSRSEGIGPGTEAFF	TGTGCCACCAGCAGGTCGGAGGGGATCGGCCCAGGGACTGAAGCTTTCTTT
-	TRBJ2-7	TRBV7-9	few	CASSLGSYEQYF	TGTGCCAGCAGCTTAGGATCCTACGAGCAGTACTTC
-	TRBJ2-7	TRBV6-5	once	CASSYGTGYEQYF	TGTGCCAGCAGTTACGGAACTGGTTACGAGCAGTACTTC
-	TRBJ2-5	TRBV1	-	CTSSWDGQCQETQYF	TGCACCAGCAGCTGGGACGGACAATGCCAAGAGACCCAGTACTTC
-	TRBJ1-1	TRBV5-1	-	CASSLVGLRTEAFF	TGCGCCAGCAGCTTGGTGGGCCTCCGAACTGAAGCTTTCTTT
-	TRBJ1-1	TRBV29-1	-	CSVGTAEAFF	TGCAGCGTTGGGACAGCTGAAGCTTTCTTT
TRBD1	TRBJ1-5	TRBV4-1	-	CASSRPDGGDSPQHF	TGCGCCAGCAGCCGCCCGGACGGTGGGGACAGCCCCCAGCATTTT
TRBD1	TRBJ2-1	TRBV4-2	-	CASSQDPGTGPYNEQFF	TGTGCCAGCAGCCAAGATCCCGGGACAGGGCCTTACAATGAGCAGTTCTTC
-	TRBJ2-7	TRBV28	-	CASSSPDISYEQYF	TGTGCCAGCAGTTCTCCCGACATCTCCTACGAGCAGTACTTC
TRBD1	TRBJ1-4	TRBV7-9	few	CASSYRQGADEKLFF	TGTGCCAGCAGCTACCGACAGGGGGCAGACGAAAAACTGTTTTTT
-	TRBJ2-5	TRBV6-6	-	CASSYFRDQETQYF	TGTGCCAGCAGTTACTTCAGGGACCAAGAGACCCAGTACTTC
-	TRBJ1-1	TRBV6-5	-	CASSSMPNTEAFF	TGTGCCAGCAGCTCGATGCCGAACACTGAAGCTTTCTTT
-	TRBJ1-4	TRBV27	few	CASSSSTRTNEKLFF	TGTGCCAGCAGTTCCTCCACCAGGACTAATGAAAAACTGTTTTTT
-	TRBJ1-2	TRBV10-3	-	CAISGYRDGDVSYGYTF	TGTGCCATCAGTGGGTATCGAGACGGCGATGTCAGTTATGGCTACACCTTC
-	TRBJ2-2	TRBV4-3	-	CASSQEDSGNMNTGELFF	TGCGCCAGCAGCCAAGAGGATTCAGGGAATATGAACACCGGGGAGCTGTTTTTT
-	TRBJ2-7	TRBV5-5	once	CASSLVWGSYEQYF	TGTGCCAGCAGCTTGGTTTGGGGAAGCTACGAGCAGTACTTC
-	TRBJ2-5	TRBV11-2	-	CASSGTQETQYF	TGTGCCAGCAGCGGGACCCAAGAGACCCAGTACTTC
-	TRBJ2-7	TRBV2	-	CASSFRAQGRSYEQYF	TGTGCCAGCAGTTTCCGCGCCCAGGGTAGGTCCTACGAGCAGTACTTC
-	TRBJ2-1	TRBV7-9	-	CASSLLRGEQFF	TGTGCCAGCAGCCTCCTCCGTGGTGAGCAGTTCTTC
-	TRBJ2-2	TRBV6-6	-	CASSYSGGVAGELFF	TGTGCCAGCAGTTACTCCGGGGGAGTCGCCGGGGAGCTGTTTTTT
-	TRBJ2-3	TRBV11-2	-	CASSFGDTQYF	TGTGCCAGCAGCTTCGGAGATACGCAGTATTTT
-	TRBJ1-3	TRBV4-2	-	CASSQEGLLNTIYF	TGTGCCAGCAGCCAAGAGGGCTTATTGAACACCATATATTTT
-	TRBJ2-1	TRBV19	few	CASSLYNEQFF	TGTGCCAGTAGTTTATACAATGAGCAGTTCTTC
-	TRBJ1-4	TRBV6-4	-	CASSDWGRGPATNEKLFF	TGTGCCAGCAGTGACTGGGGGCGGGGGCCCGCAACTAATGAAAAACTGTTTTTT
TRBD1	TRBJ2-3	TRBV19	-	CASSIGTGGRADTQYF	TGTGCCAGTAGTATAGGGACAGGGGGCCGGGCAGATACGCAGTATTTT
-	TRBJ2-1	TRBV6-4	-	CASSDGGGDYNEQFF	TGTGCCAGCAGTGACGGAGGGGGCGACTACAATGAGCAGTTCTTC
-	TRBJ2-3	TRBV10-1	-	CASSTSTDSDTQYF	TGCGCCAGCAGCACATCGACTGATTCAGATACGCAGTATTTT
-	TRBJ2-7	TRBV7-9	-	CASSSTTRGANNEQYF	TGTGCCAGCAGCTCCACCACGAGGGGCGCGAACAACGAGCAGTACTTC
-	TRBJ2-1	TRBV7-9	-	CASSSSGYNEQFF	TGTGCCAGCAGCTCGTCTGGGTACAATGAGCAGTTCTTC
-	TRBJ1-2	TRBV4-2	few	CASSQDSGGEFKYGYTF	TGTGCCAGCAGCCAAGATTCCGGGGGCGAGTTCAAGTATGGCTACACCTTC
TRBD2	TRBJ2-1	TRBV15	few	CATSRGVASGGNNEQFF	TGTGCCACCAGCAGAGGGGTTGCTAGCGGGGGGAACAATGAGCAGTTCTTC
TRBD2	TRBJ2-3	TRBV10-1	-	CASLAGGAAADTQYF	TGCGCCAGCTTAGCGGGGGGGGCCGCCGCAGATACGCAGTATTTT
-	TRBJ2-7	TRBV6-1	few	CASSEDSGSSYEQYF	TGTGCCAGCAGTGAAGATTCTGGCAGCTCCTACGAGCAGTACTTC
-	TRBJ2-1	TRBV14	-	CASSLYKYNEQFF	TGTGCCAGCAGCCTTTACAAGTACAATGAGCAGTTCTTC
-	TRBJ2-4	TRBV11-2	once	CASSTPRRGALAKNIQYF	TGTGCCAGCAGCACTCCACGTCGGGGGGCCTTAGCCAAAAACATTCAGTACTTC
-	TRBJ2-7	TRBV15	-	CATSRVPGGVEQYF	TGTGCCACCAGCAGAGTCCCAGGGGGGGTCGAGCAGTACTTC
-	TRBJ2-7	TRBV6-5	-	CASSYDPGGTYEQYF	TGTGCCAGCAGTTACGATCCGGGTGGAACCTACGAGCAGTACTTC
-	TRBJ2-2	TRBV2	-	CASSEGRRNTGELFF	TGTGCCAGCAGTGAAGGCAGGCGGAACACCGGGGAGCTGTTTTTT
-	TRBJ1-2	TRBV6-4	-	CASWAYDYGYTF	TGTGCCAGCTGGGCGTATGACTATGGCTACACCTTC
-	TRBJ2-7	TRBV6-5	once	CASSMPGTYEQYF	TGTGCCAGCAGTATGCCCGGGACTTACGAGCAGTACTTC
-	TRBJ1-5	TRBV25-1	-	CASSDQGMNQPQHF	TGTGCCAGCAGTGATCAGGGGATGAATCAGCCCCAGCATTTT
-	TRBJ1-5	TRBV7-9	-	CASSFAMSSQPQHF	TGTGCCAGCAGCTTTGCCATGTCAAGTCAGCCCCAGCATTTT
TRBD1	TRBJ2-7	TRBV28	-	CASSFGQGAGYEQYF	TGTGCCAGCAGTTTCGGACAGGGGGCAGGATACGAGCAGTACTTC
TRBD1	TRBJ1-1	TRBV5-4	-	CASSLQGDTEAFF	TGTGCCAGCAGCCTGCAGGGGGACACTGAAGCTTTCTTT
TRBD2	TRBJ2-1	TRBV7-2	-	CASSPIAGEFNEQFF	TGTGCCAGCAGCCCTATAGCGGGGGAATTCAATGAGCAGTTCTTC
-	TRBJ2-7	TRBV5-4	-	CASSLVGAEQYF	TGTGCCAGCAGCTTGGTAGGGGCTGAGCAGTACTTC
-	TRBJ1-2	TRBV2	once	CASSEYAGEDYGYTF	TGTGCCAGCAGTGAATACGCGGGGGAAGACTATGGCTACACCTTC
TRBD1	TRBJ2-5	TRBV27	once	CASSLEAGTGLQETQYF	TGTGCCAGCAGTTTAGAGGCTGGGACAGGGTTACAAGAGACCCAGTACTTC
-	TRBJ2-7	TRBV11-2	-	CASSATGLADEQYF	TGTGCCAGCAGCGCTACAGGGTTGGCGGACGAGCAGTACTTC
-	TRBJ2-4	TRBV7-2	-	CASSLTGGGTKNIQYF	TGTGCCAGCAGCTTGACCGGGGGCGGGACCAAAAACATTCAGTACTTC
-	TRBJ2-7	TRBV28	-	CASSLSFGHSYEQYF	TGTGCCAGCAGTTTATCGTTTGGTCACTCCTACGAGCAGTACTTC
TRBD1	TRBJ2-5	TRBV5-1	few	CASSLLPRDRAVQETQYF	TGCGCCAGCAGCTTGCTCCCCCGGGACAGGGCCGTACAAGAGACCCAGTACTTC
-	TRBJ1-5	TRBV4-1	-	CASSQRGNSNQPQHF	TGCGCCAGCAGCCAGCGAGGAAATAGCAATCAGCCCCAGCATTTT
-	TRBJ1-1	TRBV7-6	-	CASSLASSWGTMNTEAFF	TGTGCCAGCAGCTTAGCATCCTCTTGGGGGACCATGAACACTGAAGCTTTCTTT
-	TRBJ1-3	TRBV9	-	CASSVGGGPGNTIYF	TGTGCCAGCAGCGTAGGGGGTGGACCTGGAAACACCATATATTTT
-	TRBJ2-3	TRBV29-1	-	CSVEGRGGTDTQYF	TGCAGCGTTGAAGGTCGGGGCGGCACAGATACGCAGTATTTT
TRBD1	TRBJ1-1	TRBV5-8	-	CASTLPGTGGNTEAFF	TGTGCCAGCACCCTACCCGGGACAGGGGGGAACACTGAAGCTTTCTTT